These 15 T cell receptor beta chains originate from one sample sequenced in a study of identical twins. MiXCR, run by TCRdb on the 5' RACE reads, gives a single entry per CDR3 protein. Seen here are about 470,000 distinct CDR3 sequences, approximately 24% observed once, and the top ten hold around 3%. The data also belong to a second study, concerning T cells expressing NK-cell markers.

The sample taken for sequencing was CD4+ T cells sorted from blood. These receptors were collected from a woman aged 18-35 years in good health.

This clonotype was detected only a few times. V usage is TRBV12-3 or TRBV12-4 and J usage is TRBJ2-3; 9 nucleotides align to TRBD2. The ends lost 2 bases at V and 6 bases at J; junction bases unmatched: 6. The length of the CDR3 is 15 residues. As DNA, the CDR3 is TGTGCCAGCAGTTTAAGGGCGGGAGGGCTGGATACGCAGTATTTT. Amino acids: CASSLRAGGLDTQYF.

This clonotype has more than one count but fewer than ten. The rearrangement links TRBV2 to TRBJ2-1; the D gene is possibly TRBD1 (6 bases). V was shortened by 5 bases and J by 5 bases, with 13 bases between the two germline ends. The CDR3 totals 14 residues. The germline V gene encodes CDR1 SNHLY and CDR2 FYNNEI. Here the CDR3 reads CASSREGHNNEQFF. The DNA of the CDR3 is TGTGCCAGCAGTCGCGAGGGACACAACAATGAGCAGTTCTTC.

This rearrangement joins TRBV7-3 to TRBJ2-3; 10 bases line up with TRBD2. The germline V gene has CDR1 SGHTA and CDR2 FQGTGA. CDR3 length: 19 residues. The V gene end was trimmed by 0 bases and the J gene end by 3 bases; junction bases not matched to a gene: 12. The CDR3, as DNA: TGTGCCAGCAGCTTAACGGCCGCTATAGCGGGGGGAGGAACAGATACGCAGTATTTT. As protein: CASSLTAAIAGGGTDTQYF.

The sample holds many counts of this clonotype. For the CDR3, the DNA is TGCGCCAGCAGTGATGGACAGTCCACCGGGGAGCTGTTTTTT. Translated: CASSDGQSTGELFF. The genes are TRBV10-2 and TRBJ2-2, with D possibly being TRBD1 (6 bases). Germline loops: CDR1 WSHSY, CDR2 SAAADI. The CDR3 totals 14 residues. Trimming stripped 3 bases from V and 4 bases from J, with 9 bases between.

The chain recombines TRBV6-1 with TRBJ2-3; 10 bases line up with TRBD1. V shed 1 base, J shed 4 bases, and the junction held 2 bases outside the gene matches. This CDR3 is built from 15 residues. Per the germline V gene, CDR1 is MNHNS and CDR2 is SASEGT. The CDR3: CASSEGTGGADTQYF. CDR3 nucleotide sequence: TGTGCCAGCAGTGAAGGGACAGGGGGAGCAGATACGCAGTATTTT.

The J gene is TRBJ1-5, the V gene TRBV6-5; no definite D call. Germline values: CDR1 MNHEY, CDR2 SVGAGI. CDR3 length: 13 amino acids. Trimming removed 0 bases at V and 5 bases at J, with 5 bases between. CDR3 protein: CASSYSTDQPQHF. As DNA, the CDR3 is TGTGCCAGCAGTTACTCGACCGATCAGCCCCAGCATTTT.

The sample holds a few counts of this clonotype. The V call is TRBV6-4, the J call TRBJ2-3, with 11 bases aligning to TRBD2. This CDR3 is 14 amino acids long. V was pared by 2 bases and J by 5 bases, with 0 bases of the junction left unmatched. Germline CDR1 and CDR2: MRHNA and SNTAGT. This chain's CDR3 is CASSDGLAGDTQYF. For the CDR3, the DNA is TGTGCCAGCAGTGACGGACTAGCGGGAGATACGCAGTATTTT.

This chain connects TRBV30 to TRBJ2-3; D perhaps matches TRBD2 (5 bases). The CDR3 extends over 15 amino acids. The germline V and J ends were trimmed by 4 bases and 6 bases, with 20 bases remaining between them. The germline V gene has CDR1 GTSNPN and CDR2 SVGIG (reference sequence). This CDR3 is CAWTKGLRVEDTQYF. The CDR3 DNA sequence: TGTGCCTGGACCAAGGGTTTGCGGGTCGAGGATACGCAGTATTTT. The whole variable domain, filled in from reference TRBV30 and TRBJ2-3, reads SQTIHQWPATLVQPVGSPLSLECTVEGTSNPNLYWYRQAAGRGLQLLFYSVGIGQISSEVPQNLSASRPQDRQFILSSKKLLLSDSGFYLCAWTKGLRVEDTQYFGPGTRLTVL.

This chain links TRBV5-1 with TRBJ1-1; 7 nucleotides agree with TRBD1. From germline, CDR1 is SGHRS and CDR2 YFSETQ. This CDR3 has 17 residues. After removal of 4 bases from V and 0 bases from J, the junction contained 12 bases not matched to a gene. CDR3 nucleotides: TGCGCCAGCAGCATAAGCGTACAGGGGACCATGAACACTGAAGCTTTCTTT. This codes for CASSISVQGTMNTEAFF.

J is TRBJ2-1 and V is TRBV6-2 or TRBV6-3, with D possibly being TRBD2 (6 bases). V gave up 2 bases and J gave up 3 bases, with 11 bases separating them. Germline CDR1 MNHEY, CDR2 SVGEGT. This CDR3 region has 15 residues. The CDR3 here is CASSYGGNNYNEQFF. In DNA form, the CDR3 reads TGTGCCAGCAGTTACGGCGGGAATAACTACAATGAGCAGTTCTTC.

This chain connects TRBV2 to TRBJ1-6; 8 bases fit TRBD1. The V gene end was trimmed by 7 bases and the J gene end by 10 bases; junction bases not matched to a gene: 9. The CDR3 runs 14 residues. Germline CDR1 reads SNHLY; CDR2 reads FYNNEI. CDR3 bases: TGTGCCAGCAACCGACAGGGGATGGTCTCACCCCTCCACTTT. This encodes CASNRQGMVSPLHF.

The CDR3 sequence: CSAYGRTKYNEQFF. In DNA, the CDR3 is TGCAGCGCTTATGGGCGAACGAAATACAATGAGCAGTTCTTC. J is TRBJ2-1 and V is TRBV29-1; no reliable D call. The CDR3 runs 14 residues. From germline, CDR1 is SQVTM and CDR2 ANQGSEA. Trimming removed 7 bases at V and 4 bases at J, with 17 bases between.

The rearrangement links TRBV5-1 to TRBJ2-7; D is ambiguous. Trimming left V 4 bases short and J 1 base short, with 9 bases between. CDR1 SGHRS and CDR2 YFSETQ come from the germline V gene. This CDR3 has 13 residues. The chain's CDR3 is CASSAYRSYEQYF. CDR3 nucleotide sequence: TGCGCCAGCAGCGCGTACAGATCCTACGAGCAGTACTTC.

The rearrangement links TRBV18 to TRBJ2-2; D is ambiguous. CDR1 and CDR2 (germline): KGHSH, LQKENI. Trimming cost V 2 bases and J 1 base, with 11 bases left between them. The CDR3 consists of 16 residues. CDR3 residues: CASSPISGQNTGELFF. CDR3 bases: TGTGCCAGCTCACCAATTTCTGGTCAGAACACCGGGGAGCTGTTTTTT.

The J gene is TRBJ2-3, the V gene TRBV12-5, with D uncertain. V was clipped by 0 bases and J by 4 bases, with 2 bases between them. The CDR3 extends over 12 amino acids. Germline CDR1 is LGHNT and CDR2 is FRNRAP. CDR3 bases: TGTGCTAGTGGTTTGGTATCAGATACGCAGTATTTT. Protein product: CASGLVSDTQYF.